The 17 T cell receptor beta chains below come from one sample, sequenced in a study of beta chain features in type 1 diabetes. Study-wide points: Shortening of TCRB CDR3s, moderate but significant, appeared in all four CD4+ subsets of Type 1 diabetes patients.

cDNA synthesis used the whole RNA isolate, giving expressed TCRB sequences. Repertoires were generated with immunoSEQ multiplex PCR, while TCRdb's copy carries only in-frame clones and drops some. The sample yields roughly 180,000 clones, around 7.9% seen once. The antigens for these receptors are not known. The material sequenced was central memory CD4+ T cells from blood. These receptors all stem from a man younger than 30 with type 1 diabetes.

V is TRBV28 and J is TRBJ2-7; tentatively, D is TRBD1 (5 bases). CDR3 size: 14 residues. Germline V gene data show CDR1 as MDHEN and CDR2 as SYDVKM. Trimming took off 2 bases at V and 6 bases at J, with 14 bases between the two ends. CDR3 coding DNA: TGTGCCAGCAGTTTAGGTGGCAGGGTTGGCGAGCAGTACTTC. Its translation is CASSLGGRVGEQYF.

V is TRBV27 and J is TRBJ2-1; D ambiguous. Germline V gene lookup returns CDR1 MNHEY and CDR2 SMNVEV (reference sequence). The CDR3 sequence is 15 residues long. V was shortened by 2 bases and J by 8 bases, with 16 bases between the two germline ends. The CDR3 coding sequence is TGTGCCAGCAGTTTAGTACTTGCTTTCTCTCATGAGCAGTTCTTC. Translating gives CASSLVLAFSHEQFF.

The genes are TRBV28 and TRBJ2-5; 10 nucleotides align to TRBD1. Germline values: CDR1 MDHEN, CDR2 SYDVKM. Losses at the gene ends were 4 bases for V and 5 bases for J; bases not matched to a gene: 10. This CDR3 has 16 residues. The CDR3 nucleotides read TGTGCCAGCAGTTCCACCGGGACAGGGGTGGAGGAGACCCAGTACTTC. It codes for CASSSTGTGVEETQYF.

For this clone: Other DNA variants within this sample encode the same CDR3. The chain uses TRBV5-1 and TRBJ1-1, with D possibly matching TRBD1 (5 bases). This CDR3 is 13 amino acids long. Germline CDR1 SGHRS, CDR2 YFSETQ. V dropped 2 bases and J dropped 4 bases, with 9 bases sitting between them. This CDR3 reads CASSFTGGTEAFF. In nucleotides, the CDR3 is TGCGCCAGCAGCTTCACGGGGGGCACTGAAGCTTTCTTT.

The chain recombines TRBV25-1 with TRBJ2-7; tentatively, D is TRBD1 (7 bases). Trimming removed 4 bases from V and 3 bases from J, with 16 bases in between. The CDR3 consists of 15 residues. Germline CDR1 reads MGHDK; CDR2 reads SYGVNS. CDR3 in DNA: TGTGCCAGCAGTGGGAGGCAGGGGGGAATCTACGAGCAGTACTTC. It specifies CASSGRQGGIYEQYF.

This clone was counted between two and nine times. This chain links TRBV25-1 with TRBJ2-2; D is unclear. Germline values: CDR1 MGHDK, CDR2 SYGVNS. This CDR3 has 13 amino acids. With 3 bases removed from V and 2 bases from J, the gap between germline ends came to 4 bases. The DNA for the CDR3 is TGTGCCAGCAGTGATTTAAACACCGGGGAGCTGTTTTTT. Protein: CASSDLNTGELFF.

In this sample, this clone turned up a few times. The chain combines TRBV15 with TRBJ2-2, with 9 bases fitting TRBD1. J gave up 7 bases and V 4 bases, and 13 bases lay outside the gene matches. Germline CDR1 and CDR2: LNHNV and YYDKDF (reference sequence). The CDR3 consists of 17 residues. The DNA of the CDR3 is TGTGCCACCAGCAAGGGCCCTGGACAGGGGAAGGACGGGGAGCTGTTTTTT. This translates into CATSKGPGQGKDGELFF.

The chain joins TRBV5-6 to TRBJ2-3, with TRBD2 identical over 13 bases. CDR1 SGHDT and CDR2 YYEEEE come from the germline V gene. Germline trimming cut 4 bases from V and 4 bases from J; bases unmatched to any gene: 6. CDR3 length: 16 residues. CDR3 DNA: TGTGCCAGCAGCCGAAGACTAGCGGGAGGTTCAGATACGCAGTATTTT. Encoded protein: CASSRRLAGGSDTQYF.

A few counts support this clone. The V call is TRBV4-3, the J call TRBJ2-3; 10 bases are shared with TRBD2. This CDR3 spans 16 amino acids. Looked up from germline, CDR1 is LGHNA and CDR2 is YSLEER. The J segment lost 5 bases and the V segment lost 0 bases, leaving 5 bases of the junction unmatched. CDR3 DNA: TGCGCCAGCAGCCAAGATGTAAGCGGGGGGGGAGATACGCAGTATTTT. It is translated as CASSQDVSGGGDTQYF.

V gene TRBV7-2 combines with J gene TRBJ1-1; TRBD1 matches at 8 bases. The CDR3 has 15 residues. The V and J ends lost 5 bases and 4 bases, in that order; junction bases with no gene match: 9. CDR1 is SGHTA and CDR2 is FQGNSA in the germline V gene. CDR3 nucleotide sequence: TGTGCCAGCAGCCCAAGCTGGACAGGGTTCACTGAAGCTTTCTTT. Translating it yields CASSPSWTGFTEAFF.

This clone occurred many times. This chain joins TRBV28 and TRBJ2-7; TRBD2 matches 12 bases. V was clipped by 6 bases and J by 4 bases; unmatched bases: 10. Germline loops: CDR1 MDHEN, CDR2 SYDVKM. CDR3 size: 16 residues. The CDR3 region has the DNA TGTGCCAGCAGCCCCTCCGGTGGACTAGCGGGGTACGAGCAGTACTTC. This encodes CASSPSGGLAGYEQYF.

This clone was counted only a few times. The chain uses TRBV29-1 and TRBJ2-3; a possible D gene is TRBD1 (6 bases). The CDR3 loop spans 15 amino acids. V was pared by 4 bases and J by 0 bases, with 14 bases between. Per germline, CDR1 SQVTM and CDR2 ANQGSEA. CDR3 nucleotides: TGCAGCGTTGGGCGAAGAGGACAGAGCACAGATACGCAGTATTTT. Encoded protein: CSVGRRGQSTDTQYF.

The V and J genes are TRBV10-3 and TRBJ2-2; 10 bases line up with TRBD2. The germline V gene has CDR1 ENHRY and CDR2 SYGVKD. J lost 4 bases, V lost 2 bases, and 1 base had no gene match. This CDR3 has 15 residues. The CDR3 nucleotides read TGTGCCATCAGTGAGGTAGCGGGAGGCACCGGGGAGCTGTTTTTT. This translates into CAISEVAGGTGELFF.

For the CDR3, the DNA is TGCGCCAGCAGCCAAGATCGGGGGGCAAGCAATCAGCCCCAGCATTTT. This translates into CASSQDRGASNQPQHF. This chain joins TRBV4-1 and TRBJ1-5; D might be TRBD1 (6 bases). CDR3 length: 16 residues. Trimming pared 0 bases from V and 1 base from J, leaving 10 bases between. The germline V gene has CDR1 MGHRA and CDR2 YSYEKL.

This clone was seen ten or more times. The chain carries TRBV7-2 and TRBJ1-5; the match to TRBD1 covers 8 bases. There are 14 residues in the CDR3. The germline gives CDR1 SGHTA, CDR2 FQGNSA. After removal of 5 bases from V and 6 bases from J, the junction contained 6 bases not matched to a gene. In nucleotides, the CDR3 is TGTGCCAGCAGCATTGACAGGGGAAGTCAGCCCCAGCATTTT. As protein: CASSIDRGSQPQHF.

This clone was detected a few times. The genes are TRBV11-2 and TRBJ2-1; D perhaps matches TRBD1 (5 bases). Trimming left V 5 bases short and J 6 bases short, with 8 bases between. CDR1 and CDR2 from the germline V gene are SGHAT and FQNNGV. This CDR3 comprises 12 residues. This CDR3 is CASSPRVNEQFF. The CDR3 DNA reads TGTGCCAGCAGCCCCAGGGTCAATGAGCAGTTCTTC.

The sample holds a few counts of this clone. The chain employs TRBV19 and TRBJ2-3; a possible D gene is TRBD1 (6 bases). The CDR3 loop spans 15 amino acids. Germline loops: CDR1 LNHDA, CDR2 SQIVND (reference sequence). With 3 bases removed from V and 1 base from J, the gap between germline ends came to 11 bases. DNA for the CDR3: TGTGCCAGTAGTATGGGGGCGTTAGGCACAGATACGCAGTATTTT. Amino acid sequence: CASSMGALGTDTQYF.